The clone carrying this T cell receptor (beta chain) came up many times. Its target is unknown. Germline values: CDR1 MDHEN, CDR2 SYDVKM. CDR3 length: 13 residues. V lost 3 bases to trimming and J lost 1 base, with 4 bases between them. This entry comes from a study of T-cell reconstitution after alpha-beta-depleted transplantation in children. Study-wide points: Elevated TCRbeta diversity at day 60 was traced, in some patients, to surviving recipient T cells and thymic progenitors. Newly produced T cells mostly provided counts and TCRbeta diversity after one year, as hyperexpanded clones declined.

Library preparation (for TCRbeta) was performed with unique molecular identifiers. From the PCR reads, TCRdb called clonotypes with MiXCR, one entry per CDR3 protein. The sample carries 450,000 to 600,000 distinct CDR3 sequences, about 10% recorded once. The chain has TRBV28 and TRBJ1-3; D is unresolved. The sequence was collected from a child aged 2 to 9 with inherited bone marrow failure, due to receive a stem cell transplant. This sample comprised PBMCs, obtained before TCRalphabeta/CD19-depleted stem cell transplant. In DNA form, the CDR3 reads TGTGCCAGCAGTTTCGGATCTGGAAACACCATATATTTT. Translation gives CASSFGSGNTIYF.